This is a list of T cell receptor beta chains from one sample in a study of T cell responses to AZD1222 COVID-19 vaccine. Assay: immunoSEQ multiplex PCR; the TCRdb copy retains only in-frame clones and omits some. This table holds about 150,000 clones, 84% found once. This specimen was peripheral blood, taken on day 0 of AZD1222 vaccination. The receptor source for this set is an adult in good health. Both conserved end residues are part of each CDR3. D genes are given only for firm matches. Clone size appears in some rows only: once, few, many, or a class for an expanded clone.

>TRBV19|once|.|TRBJ1-5
TGTGCCGCGAGCGCCTTAGGAGTATCTCAGCCCCAGCATTTT
CAASALGVSQPQHF
>TRBV28|.|.|TRBJ2-7
TGTGCCAGCAGTTTCCTGCGAGCGGACAGCTCCTACGAGCAGTACTTC
CASSFLRADSSYEQYF
>TRBV30|.|.|TRBJ1-5
TGTGCCTGGAGTGCCCTGGGTCCCCGTAGCAATCAGCCCCAGCATTTT
CAWSALGPRSNQPQHF
>TRBV6-6|.|.|TRBJ1-1
TGTGCCAGCAGGCCGACAGCCTATGAAGCTTTCTTT
CASRPTAYEAFF
>TRBV12-3/TRBV12-4|.|.|TRBJ2-3
TGTGCCAGCAGTTTAGGAGGAGATACGCAGTATTTT
CASSLGGDTQYF
>TRBV6-1|.|TRBD1|TRBJ2-6
TGTGCCAGCCTTACAGGGGAACCTGGGGCCAACGTCCTGACTTTC
CASLTGEPGANVLTF
>TRBV28|.|.|TRBJ1-5
TGTGCCAGCAGTTTATCAGGGCAGCCCCAGCATTTT
CASSLSGQPQHF
>TRBV18|.|.|TRBJ2-5
TGTGCCAGCTCACAGTTAGGGGAGCAAGAGACCCAGTACTTC
CASSQLGEQETQYF
>TRBV7-2|.|.|TRBJ1-5
TGTGCCAGCAGCCTAGGACGGAGCCAACCCCAGCATTTT
CASSLGRSQPQHF
>TRBV6-5|.|.|TRBJ1-2
TGTGCCAGCCTCGCCGACAGCAACTATGGCTACACCTTC
CASLADSNYGYTF
>TRBV9|.|.|TRBJ1-3
TGTGCCAGCAGCGTGGGAACAGGCCTCTCTGGAAACACCATATATTTT
CASSVGTGLSGNTIYF
>TRBV5-1|few|.|TRBJ2-2
TGCGCCAACCATCCATCGAGGATCGGCACCGGGGAGCTGTTTTTT
CANHPSRIGTGELFF
>TRBV24-1|.|TRBD1|TRBJ1-2
TGTGCCACCAGTGACTCTGGGACAGGGGACTATGGCTACACCTTC
CATSDSGTGDYGYTF
>TRBV6-5|.|.|TRBJ1-1
TGTGCCAGTTCTGCGGGGAGTGGCACTGAAGCTTTCTTT
CASSAGSGTEAFF
>TRBV3-1/TRBV3-2|.|.|TRBJ1-5
TGTGCCAGCAGCCAAGAGCAATACAATCAGCCCCAGCATTTT
CASSQEQYNQPQHF
>TRBV5-1|.|.|TRBJ1-3
TGCGCCAGCAGCCCATCGCCCCTAGTGGCTGGAAACACCATATATTTT
CASSPSPLVAGNTIYF
>TRBV2|.|.|TRBJ1-3
TGTGCCAGCAGCGGAAACTCTGGAAACACCATATATTTT
CASSGNSGNTIYF
>TRBV19|.|.|TRBJ2-5
TGTGCCAGTAGTTTCTTGGAACAAGAGACCCAGTACTTC
CASSFLEQETQYF
>TRBV7-6|.|.|TRBJ1-1
TGTGCCAGCAGCTTACCGGCAGGAGAAAACACTGAAGCTTTCTTT
CASSLPAGENTEAFF
>TRBV28|.|.|TRBJ2-3
TGTGCCAGCAGCGAGACTGTGAGGGGGGCAGATACGCAGTATTTT
CASSETVRGADTQYF
>TRBV28|.|.|TRBJ1-5
TGTGCCAGCAGTTTACTCCATCAGCCCCAGCATTTT
CASSLLHQPQHF
>TRBV7-8|.|.|TRBJ1-2
TGTGCCAGCAGCTTAGGATCCAATTACGATGGCTACACCTTC
CASSLGSNYDGYTF
>TRBV28|.|.|TRBJ1-3
TGTGCCAGCACCCAAAAATCTCCTGGAAACACCATATATTTT
CASTQKSPGNTIYF
>TRBV6-5|.|.|TRBJ1-1
TGTGCCAGCAGGAACGGGCAGGCGGGAAACACTGAAGCTTTCTTT
CASRNGQAGNTEAFF
>TRBV5-1|.|TRBD1|TRBJ1-1
TGCGCCAGCAGCTTGGAGGCAGGGGGAAGCACTGAAGCTTTCTTT
CASSLEAGGSTEAFF
>TRBV28|.|TRBD1|TRBJ1-5
TGTGCCAGCAGCAGGGACAGTATCATTCAGCCCCAGCATTTT
CASSRDSIIQPQHF
>TRBV7-3|.|.|TRBJ2-1
TGTGCCAGCAGCTCCGGATACGAGCAGTTCTTC
CASSSGYEQFF
>TRBV5-1|.|.|TRBJ2-2
TGCGCCAGCAGGTCCAGAACGATCGGGGAGCTGTTTTTT
CASRSRTIGELFF
>TRBV9|.|.|TRBJ1-2
TGTGCCAGCAGCGTAGGGGGCAGGGTTGGCTACACCTTC
CASSVGGRVGYTF
>TRBV29-1|.|.|TRBJ2-2
TGCAGCGCCCCAAGGGGGGACAGCCTTGAAGGGGAGCTGTTTTTT
CSAPRGDSLEGELFF
>TRBV5-1|.|.|TRBJ2-2
TGCGCCAGCAGTTTAGAGGTCGACACCGGGGAGCTGTTTTTT
CASSLEVDTGELFF
>TRBV7-8|.|TRBD1|TRBJ1-3
TGTGCCAGCAGGGTAGACAGGGTTGGAAACACCATATATTTT
CASRVDRVGNTIYF